One and the same sample provided the 2 T cell receptor beta chains below, sequenced in a study of beta chain features in type 1 diabetes. Overall study findings and caveats: Researchers report that Type 1 diabetes patients had moderately but significantly shorter TCRB CDR3s across all four CD4+ subsets.

Their specific antigens are unknown. Expressed TCRB transcripts were sequenced, since all the RNA that had been isolated was reverse transcribed. Generated by immunoSEQ multiplex PCR, the TCRdb table keeps only in-frame clones and is missing some. The data show about 660,000 clones, roughly an eighth seen once. Input material: naive CD4+ T cells from blood. The receptors were gathered from a man between 18 and 29 years old with type 1 diabetes.

The V gene is TRBV4-2, the J gene TRBJ1-6; a weak D match, TRBD1 (5 bases). The CDR3 loop spans 15 amino acids. The V end lost 0 bases, the J end lost 13 bases, and 16 bases lay between the germline ends. Germline lookup yields CDR1 LGHNA and CDR2 YNFKEQ. CDR3 protein: CASSQDDSLPLPLHF. CDR3 coding DNA: TGTGCCAGCAGCCAAGACGACAGTCTTCCGCTGCCCCTCCACTTT.

The chain combines TRBV12-5 with TRBJ2-1, with TRBD2 matching 10 bases. Germline V CDR1 and CDR2: LGHNT, FRNRAP. The CDR3 is made up of 16 amino acids. After removal of 0 bases from V and 8 bases from J, the junction contained 7 bases not matched to a gene. The CDR3 DNA reads TGTGCTAGTGGTTTGGTTAGCGGGGGGACTCCGGATGAGCAGTTCTTC. The encoded protein is CASGLVSGGTPDEQFF.